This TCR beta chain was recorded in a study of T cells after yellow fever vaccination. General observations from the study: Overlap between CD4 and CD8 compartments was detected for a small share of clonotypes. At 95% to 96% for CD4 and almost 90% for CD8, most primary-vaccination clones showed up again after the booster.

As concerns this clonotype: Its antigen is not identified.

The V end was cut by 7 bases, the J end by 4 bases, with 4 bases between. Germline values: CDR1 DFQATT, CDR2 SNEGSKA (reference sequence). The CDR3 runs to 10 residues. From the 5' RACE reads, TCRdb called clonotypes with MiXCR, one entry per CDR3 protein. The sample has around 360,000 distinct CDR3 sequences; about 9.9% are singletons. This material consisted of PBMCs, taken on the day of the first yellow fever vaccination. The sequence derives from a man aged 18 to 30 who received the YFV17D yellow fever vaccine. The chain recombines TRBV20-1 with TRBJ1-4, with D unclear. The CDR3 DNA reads TGCAGTGTAAATAATGAAAAACTGTTTTTT. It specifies CSVNNEKLFF.